One T cell receptor beta chain is described in this entry. Germline V gene sequence: CDR1 SGHRS, CDR2 YFSETQ. This CDR3 has 13 residues. The V and J ends lost 4 bases and 7 bases, in that order; junction bases with no gene match: 3. This entry comes from a study of patients and donors after allogeneic stem cell transplantation. TCRdb used MiXCR to reprocess the RT-PCR reads, holding one entry per CDR3 protein. The table has under 200,000 distinct CDR3 sequences, around 28% seen once. The V call is TRBV5-1, the J call TRBJ1-4; 8 positions match TRBD1. The sequenced sample was blood, either unsorted or a sorted T cell fraction (not recorded which). The clonotype was recovered from a human donor who was either an allogeneic HSCT recipient or a stem cell or donor lymphocyte infusion donor (not recorded which). It is not recorded whose cells these are; they may come from a transplant donor. The CDR3 loop reads CASSQDRVEKLFF. CDR3 nucleotide sequence: TGCGCCAGCAGCCAGGACAGGGTTGAAAAACTGTTTTTT.